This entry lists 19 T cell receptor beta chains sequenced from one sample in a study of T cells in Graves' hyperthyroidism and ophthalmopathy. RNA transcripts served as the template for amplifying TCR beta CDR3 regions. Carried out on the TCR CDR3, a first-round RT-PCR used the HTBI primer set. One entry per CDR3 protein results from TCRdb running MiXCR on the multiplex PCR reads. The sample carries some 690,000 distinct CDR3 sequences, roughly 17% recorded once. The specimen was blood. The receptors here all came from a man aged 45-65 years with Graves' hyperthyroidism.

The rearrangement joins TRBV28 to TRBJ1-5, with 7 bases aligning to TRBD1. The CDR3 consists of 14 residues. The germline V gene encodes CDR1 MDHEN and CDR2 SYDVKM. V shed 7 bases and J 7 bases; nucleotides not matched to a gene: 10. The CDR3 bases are TGTGCCAGCACGTTAGGCGTACAGGGGCAGCCCCAGCATTTT. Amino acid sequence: CASTLGVQGQPQHF.

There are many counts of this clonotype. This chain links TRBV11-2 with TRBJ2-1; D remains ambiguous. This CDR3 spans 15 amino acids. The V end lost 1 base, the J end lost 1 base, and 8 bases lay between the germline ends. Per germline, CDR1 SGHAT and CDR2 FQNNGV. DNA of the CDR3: TGTGCCAGCAGCTTAGGCATAGGTTCCTACAATGAGCAGTTCTTC. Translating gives CASSLGIGSYNEQFF.

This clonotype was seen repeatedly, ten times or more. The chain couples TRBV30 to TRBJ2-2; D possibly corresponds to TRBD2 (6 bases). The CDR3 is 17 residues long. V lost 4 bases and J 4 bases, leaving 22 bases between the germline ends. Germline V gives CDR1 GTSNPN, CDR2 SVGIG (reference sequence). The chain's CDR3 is CAWIIGAGRPPTGELFF. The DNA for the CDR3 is TGTGCCTGGATTATCGGAGCGGGCAGACCTCCCACCGGGGAGCTGTTTTTT.

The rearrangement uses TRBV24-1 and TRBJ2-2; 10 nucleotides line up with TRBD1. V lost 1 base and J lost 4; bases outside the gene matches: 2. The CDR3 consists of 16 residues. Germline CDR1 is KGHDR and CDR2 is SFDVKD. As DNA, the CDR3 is TGTGCCACCAGTGATTTAGGACAGGGGGGCACCGGGGAGCTGTTTTTT. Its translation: CATSDLGQGGTGELFF.

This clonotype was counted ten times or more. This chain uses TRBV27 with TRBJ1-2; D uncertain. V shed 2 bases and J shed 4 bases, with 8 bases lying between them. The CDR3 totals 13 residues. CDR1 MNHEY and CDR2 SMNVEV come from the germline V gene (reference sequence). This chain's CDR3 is CASSLVAGYGYTF. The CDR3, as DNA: TGTGCCAGCAGTTTAGTGGCAGGCTATGGCTACACCTTC.

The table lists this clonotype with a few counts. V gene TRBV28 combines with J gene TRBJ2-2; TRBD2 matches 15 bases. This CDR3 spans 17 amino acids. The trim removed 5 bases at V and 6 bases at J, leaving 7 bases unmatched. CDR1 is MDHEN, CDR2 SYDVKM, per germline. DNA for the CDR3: TGTGCCAGCAGTGCGTGGACTAGCGGGAGGGACCCCGGGGAGCTGTTTTTT. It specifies CASSAWTSGRDPGELFF.

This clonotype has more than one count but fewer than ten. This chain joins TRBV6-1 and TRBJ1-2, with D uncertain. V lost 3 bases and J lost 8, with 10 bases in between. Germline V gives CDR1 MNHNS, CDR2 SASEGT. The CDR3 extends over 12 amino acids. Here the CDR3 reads CASSDGLPGYTF. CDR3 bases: TGTGCCAGCAGTGACGGCCTGCCAGGCTACACCTTC.

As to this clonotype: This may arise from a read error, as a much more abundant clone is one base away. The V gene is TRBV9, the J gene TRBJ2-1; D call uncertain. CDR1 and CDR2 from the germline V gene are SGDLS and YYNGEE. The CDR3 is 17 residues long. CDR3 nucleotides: TGTGCCAGCAGCGTAGAGGGTCTGCGGACCTCCTACAATGAGCAGCTCTTC. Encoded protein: CASSVEGLRTSYNEQLF.

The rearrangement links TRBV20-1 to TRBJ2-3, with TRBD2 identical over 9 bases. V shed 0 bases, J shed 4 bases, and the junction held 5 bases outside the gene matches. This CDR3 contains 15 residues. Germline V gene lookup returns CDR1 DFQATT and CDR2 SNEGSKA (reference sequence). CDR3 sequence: CSARDGAGGADTQYF. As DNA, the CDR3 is TGCAGTGCTAGAGATGGCGCGGGAGGGGCAGATACGCAGTATTTT.

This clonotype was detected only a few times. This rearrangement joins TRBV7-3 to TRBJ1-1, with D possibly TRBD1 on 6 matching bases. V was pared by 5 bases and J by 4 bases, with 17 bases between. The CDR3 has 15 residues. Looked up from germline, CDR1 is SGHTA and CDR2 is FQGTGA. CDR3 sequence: CASSMSVGGSTEAFF. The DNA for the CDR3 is TGTGCCAGCAGCATGAGTGTAGGGGGAAGCACTGAAGCTTTCTTT.

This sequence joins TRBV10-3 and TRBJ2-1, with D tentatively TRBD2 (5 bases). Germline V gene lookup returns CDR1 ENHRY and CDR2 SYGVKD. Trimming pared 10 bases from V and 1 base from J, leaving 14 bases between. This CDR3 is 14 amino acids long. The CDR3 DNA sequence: TGTGCCACAGGAGGAAGGGAGTCCTACAATGAGCAGTTCTTC. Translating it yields CATGGRESYNEQFF.

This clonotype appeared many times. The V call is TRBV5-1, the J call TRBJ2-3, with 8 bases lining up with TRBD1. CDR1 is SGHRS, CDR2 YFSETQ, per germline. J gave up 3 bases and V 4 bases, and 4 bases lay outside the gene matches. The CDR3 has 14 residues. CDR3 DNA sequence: TGCGCCAGCAGCATCGGACAGGGTACAGATACGCAGTATTTT. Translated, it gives CASSIGQGTDTQYF.

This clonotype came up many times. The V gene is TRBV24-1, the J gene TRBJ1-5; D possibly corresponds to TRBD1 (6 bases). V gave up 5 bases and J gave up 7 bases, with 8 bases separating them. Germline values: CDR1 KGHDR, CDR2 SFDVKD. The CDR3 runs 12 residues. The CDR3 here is CATSAGGQPQHF. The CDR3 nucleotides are TGTGCCACCAGTGCGGGGGGCCAGCCCCAGCATTTT.

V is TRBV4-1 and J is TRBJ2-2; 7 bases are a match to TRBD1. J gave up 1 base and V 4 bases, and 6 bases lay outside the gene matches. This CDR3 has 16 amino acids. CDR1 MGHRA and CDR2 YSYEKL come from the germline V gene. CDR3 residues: CASSPKDRRNTGELFF. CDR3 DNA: TGCGCCAGCAGCCCTAAGGACAGGAGGAACACCGGGGAGCTGTTTTTT.

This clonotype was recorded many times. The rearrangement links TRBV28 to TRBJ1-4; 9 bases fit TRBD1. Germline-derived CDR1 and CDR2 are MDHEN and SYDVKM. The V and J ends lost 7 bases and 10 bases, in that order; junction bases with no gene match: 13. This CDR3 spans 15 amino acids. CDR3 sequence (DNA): TGTGCCAGCAATCGCCGGGGACAGGGAAGGGGAAAACTGTTTTTT. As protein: CASNRRGQGRGKLFF.

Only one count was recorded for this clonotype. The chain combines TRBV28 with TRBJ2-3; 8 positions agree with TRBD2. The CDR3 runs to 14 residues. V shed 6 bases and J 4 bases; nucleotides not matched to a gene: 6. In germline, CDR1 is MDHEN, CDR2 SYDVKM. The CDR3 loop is CASSGTSGADTQYF. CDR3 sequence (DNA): TGTGCCAGCAGCGGGACTAGTGGGGCAGATACGCAGTATTTT. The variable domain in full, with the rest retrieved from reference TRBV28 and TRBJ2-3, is DVKVTQSSRYLVKRTGEKVFLECVQDMDHENMFWYRQDPGLGLRLIYFSYDVKMKEKGDIPEGYSVSREKKERFSLILESASTNQTSMYLCASSGTSGADTQYFGPGTRLTVL.

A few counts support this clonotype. The CDR3 bases are TGTGCCAGCCGCCAGGGCAACATCTACGAGCAGTACTTC. This sequence encodes CASRQGNIYEQYF. The rearrangement links TRBV18 to TRBJ2-7; weak D call: TRBD1 (5 bases). From germline, CDR1 is KGHSH and CDR2 LQKENI. Trimming shortened V by 8 bases and J by 3 bases, and 14 bases separated the two germline ends. CDR3 size: 13 residues.

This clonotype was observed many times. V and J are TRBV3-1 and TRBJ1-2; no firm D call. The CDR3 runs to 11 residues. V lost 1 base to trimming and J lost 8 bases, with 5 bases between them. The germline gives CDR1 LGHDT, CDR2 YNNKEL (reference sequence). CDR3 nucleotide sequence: TGTGCCAGCAGCCAAGGCGGCGGCTACACCTTC. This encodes CASSQGGGYTF.

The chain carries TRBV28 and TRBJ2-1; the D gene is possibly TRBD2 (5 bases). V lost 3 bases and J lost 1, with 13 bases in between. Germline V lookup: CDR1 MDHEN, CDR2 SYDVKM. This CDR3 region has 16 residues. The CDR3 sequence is CASSLVASISYNEQFF. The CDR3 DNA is TGTGCCAGCAGTTTGGTAGCGTCGATATCCTACAATGAGCAGTTCTTC.